This T cell receptor beta chain is from a study of T-cell reconstitution after alpha-beta-depleted transplantation in children. The CDR3 runs 15 residues. From germline, CDR1 is DFQATT and CDR2 SNEGSKA (reference sequence). Deletions cut 0 bases from V and 0 bases from J, with 11 bases between. This clonotype has just a few counts. The TCRbeta library incorporated unique molecular identifiers. A single record per CDR3 protein comes from TCRdb applying MiXCR to the PCR reads. The repertoire has just over 350,000 distinct CDR3 sequences, less than 15% of them found once; the top ten carry around 4.5%. The receptor comes from a human donor who donated a stem cell graft to a child with Fanconi anemia. The source was PBMCs, collected from the stem cell graft. This rearrangement joins TRBV20-1 to TRBJ1-1; D possibly corresponds to TRBD1 (5 bases). The CDR3 loop is CSARDMGGLNTEAFF. For the CDR3, the DNA is TGCAGTGCTAGAGATATGGGGGGACTGAACACTGAAGCTTTCTTT.